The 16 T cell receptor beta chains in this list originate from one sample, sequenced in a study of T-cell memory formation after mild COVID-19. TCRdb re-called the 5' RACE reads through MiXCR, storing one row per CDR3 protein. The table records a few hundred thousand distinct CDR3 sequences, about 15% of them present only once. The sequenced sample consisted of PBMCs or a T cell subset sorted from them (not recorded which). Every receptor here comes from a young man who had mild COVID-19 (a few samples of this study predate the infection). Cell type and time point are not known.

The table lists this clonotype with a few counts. In DNA, the CDR3 is TGTGCCACCAGTGATTCGGGGGGACGATACAATGAGCAGTTCTTC. Translating gives CATSDSGGRYNEQFF. V is TRBV24-1 and J is TRBJ2-1; 7 bases align to TRBD2. Germline assignment: CDR1 KGHDR and CDR2 SFDVKD. CDR3 size: 15 residues. Losses at the gene ends were 2 bases for V and 4 bases for J; bases not matched to a gene: 4.

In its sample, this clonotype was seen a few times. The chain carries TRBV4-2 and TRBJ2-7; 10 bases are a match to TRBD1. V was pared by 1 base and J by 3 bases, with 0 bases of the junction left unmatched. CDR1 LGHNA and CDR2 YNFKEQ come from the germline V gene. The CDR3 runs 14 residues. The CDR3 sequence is CASSQGDRGYEQYF. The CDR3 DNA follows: TGTGCCAGCAGCCAAGGGGACAGGGGCTACGAGCAGTACTTC.

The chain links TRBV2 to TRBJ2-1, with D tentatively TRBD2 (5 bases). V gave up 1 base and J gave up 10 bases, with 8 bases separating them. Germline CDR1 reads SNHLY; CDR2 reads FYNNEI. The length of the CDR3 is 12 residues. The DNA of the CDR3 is TGTGCCAGCAGTGAAGTCCGGGGAGAGCAGTTCTTC. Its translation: CASSEVRGEQFF.

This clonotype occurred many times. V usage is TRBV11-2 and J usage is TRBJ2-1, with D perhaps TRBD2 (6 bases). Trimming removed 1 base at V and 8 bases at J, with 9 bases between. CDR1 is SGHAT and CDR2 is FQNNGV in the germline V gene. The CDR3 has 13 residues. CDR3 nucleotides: TGTGCCAGCAGCTTAGCGGGGGTCGATGAGCAGTTCTTC. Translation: CASSLAGVDEQFF.

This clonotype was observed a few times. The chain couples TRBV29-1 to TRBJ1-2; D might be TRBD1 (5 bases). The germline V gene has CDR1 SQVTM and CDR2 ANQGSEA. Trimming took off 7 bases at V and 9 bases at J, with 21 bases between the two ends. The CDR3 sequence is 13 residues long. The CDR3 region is CSAEGTSQHRYTF. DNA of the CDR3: TGCAGCGCCGAGGGGACTTCCCAACATCGCTACACCTTC.

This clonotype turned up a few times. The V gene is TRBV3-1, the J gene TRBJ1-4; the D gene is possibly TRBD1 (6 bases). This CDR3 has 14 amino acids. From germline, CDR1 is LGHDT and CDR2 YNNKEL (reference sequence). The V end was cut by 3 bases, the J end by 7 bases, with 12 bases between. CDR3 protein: CASSQATGREKLFF. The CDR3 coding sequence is TGTGCCAGCAGCCAGGCAACAGGGCGTGAAAAACTGTTTTTT.

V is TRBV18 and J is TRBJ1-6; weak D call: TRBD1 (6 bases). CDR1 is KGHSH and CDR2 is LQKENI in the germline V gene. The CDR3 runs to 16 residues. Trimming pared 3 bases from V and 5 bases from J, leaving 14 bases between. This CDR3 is CASSPMSGTNNSPLHF. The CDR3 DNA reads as TGTGCCAGCTCACCCATGTCCGGGACAAATAATTCACCCCTCCACTTT.

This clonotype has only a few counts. DNA for the CDR3: TGTGCCAGCAGCGCCCGCTTGTGGGGGGCAACTAATGAAAAACTGTTTTTT. Its translation is CASSARLWGATNEKLFF. The chain has TRBV7-9 and TRBJ1-4, with D maybe TRBD1 (5 bases). This CDR3 is built from 17 residues. CDR1 and CDR2 (germline): SEHNR, FQNEAQ (reference sequence). The V end was cut by 5 bases, the J end by 0 bases, with 16 bases between. Variable domain in full (rest from reference TRBV7-9 and TRBJ1-4): DTGVSQNPRHKITKRGQNVTFRCDPISEHNRLYWYRQTLGQGPEFLTYFQNEAQLEKSRLLSDRFSAERPKGSFSTLEIQRTEQGDSAMYLCASSARLWGATNEKLFFGSGTQLSVL.

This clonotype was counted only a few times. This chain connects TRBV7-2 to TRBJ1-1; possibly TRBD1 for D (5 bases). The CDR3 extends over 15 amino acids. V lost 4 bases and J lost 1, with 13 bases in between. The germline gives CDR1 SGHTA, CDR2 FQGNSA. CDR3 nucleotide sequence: TGTGCCAGCAGCTCCTATCTCGGGGGGAACACTGAAGCTTTCTTT. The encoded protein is CASSSYLGGNTEAFF.

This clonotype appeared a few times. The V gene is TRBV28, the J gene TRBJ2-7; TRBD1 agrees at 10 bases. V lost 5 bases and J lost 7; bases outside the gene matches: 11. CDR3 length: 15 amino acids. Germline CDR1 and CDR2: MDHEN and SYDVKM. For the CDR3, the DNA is TGTGCCAGCAGTCCGCCGGGACAGGGGAGCTGGGAGCAGTACGTC. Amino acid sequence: CASSPPGQGSWEQYV.

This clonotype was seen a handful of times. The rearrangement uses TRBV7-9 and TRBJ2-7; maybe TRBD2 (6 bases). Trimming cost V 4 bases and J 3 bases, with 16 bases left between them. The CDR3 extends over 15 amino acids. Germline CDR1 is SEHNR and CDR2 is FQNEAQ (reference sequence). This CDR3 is CASSSVGGVLYEQYF. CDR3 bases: TGTGCCAGCAGCTCCGTGGGCGGGGTCCTCTACGAGCAGTACTTC.

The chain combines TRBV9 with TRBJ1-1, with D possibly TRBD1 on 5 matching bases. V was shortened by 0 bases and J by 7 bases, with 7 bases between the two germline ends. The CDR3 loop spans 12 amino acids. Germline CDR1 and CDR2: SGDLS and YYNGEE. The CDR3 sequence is CASSVAQGEAFF. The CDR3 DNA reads TGTGCCAGCAGCGTAGCCCAGGGTGAAGCTTTCTTT. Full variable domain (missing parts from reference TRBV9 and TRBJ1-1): DSGVTQTPKHLITATGQRVTLRCSPRSGDLSVYWYQQSLDQGLQFLIQYYNGEERAKGNILERFSAQQFPDLHSELNLSSLELGDSALYFCASSVAQGEAFFGQGTRLTVV.

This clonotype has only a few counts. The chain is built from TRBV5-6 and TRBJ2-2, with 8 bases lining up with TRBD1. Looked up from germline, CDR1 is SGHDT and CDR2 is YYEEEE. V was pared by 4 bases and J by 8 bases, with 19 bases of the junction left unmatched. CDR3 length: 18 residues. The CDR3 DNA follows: TGTGCCAGCAGCAAATTGCCGTCACCAGGGACAGGAGCAGGGGAGCTGTTTTTT. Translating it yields CASSKLPSPGTGAGELFF. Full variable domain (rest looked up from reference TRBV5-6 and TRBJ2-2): DAGVTQSPTHLIKTRGQQVTLRCSPKSGHDTVSWYQQALGQGPQFIFQYYEEEERQRGNFPDRFSGHQFPNYSSELNVNALLLGDSALYLCASSKLPSPGTGAGELFFGEGSRLTVL.

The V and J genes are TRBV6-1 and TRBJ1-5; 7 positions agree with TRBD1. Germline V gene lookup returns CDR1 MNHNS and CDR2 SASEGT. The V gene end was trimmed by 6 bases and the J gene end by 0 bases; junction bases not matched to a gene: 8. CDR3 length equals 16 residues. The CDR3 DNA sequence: TGTGCCAGCAGCTTCGGGACAGTATATAGCAATCAGCCCCAGCATTTT. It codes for CASSFGTVYSNQPQHF.

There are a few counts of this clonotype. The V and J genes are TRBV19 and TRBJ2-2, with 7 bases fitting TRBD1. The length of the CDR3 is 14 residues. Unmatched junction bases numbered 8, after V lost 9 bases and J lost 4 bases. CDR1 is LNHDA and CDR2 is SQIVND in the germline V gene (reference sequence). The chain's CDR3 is CASNRDRLTGELFF. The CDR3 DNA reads TGTGCCAGCAACCGGGACAGACTCACCGGGGAGCTGTTTTTT.

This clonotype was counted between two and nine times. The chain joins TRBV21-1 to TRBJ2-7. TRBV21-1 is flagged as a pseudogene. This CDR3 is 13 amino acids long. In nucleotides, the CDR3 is TGTGCCAGCAGCTGGCAGGGATCCTACGAGCAGTACGTC. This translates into CASSWQGSYEQYV.